This section outlines one T cell receptor beta chain sequence together with its context. The specificity of this receptor is unknown. The input lacks base qualities; no much larger clone sits a single base away. This sample stems from a study of blood T cell repertoires in COVID-19 (dated by TCRdb to the early 2020s). Regarding the study in general: Samples covering the acute and convalescent phases of COVID-19 were provided by collaborators in the United States, Italy and Spain. The prospective study material was composed of cDNA or gDNA derived from T cells, B-cell-depleted T cells, or PBMCs. HLA class I and class II types, where available, came from metadata supplied by the sample provider rather than from assay-based typing. A freely available public database, intended as a resource for researchers studying the immune response to SARS-CoV-2, is where the repertoires were released. A de-identified subject ID, COVID-19 status, age in years and sex were almost always included in the sample metadata. Samples were obtained from the ongoing ImmuneRACE study (first 160 participants) and from over a thousand subjects provided by 6 global collaborators. Deeply sampled blood TCRbeta repertoires from subjects exposed to, actively infected with, or recovered from COVID-19 were included in the dataset. General findings and caveats noted by the study authors: The quantity of clinical and demographic metadata differed by source and by participant and was supplied without curation.

CDR1 SGHTS and CDR2 YDEGEE were looked up in the germline V gene. The CDR3 runs 13 amino acids, cysteine and phenylalanine included. Just CDR3 DNA is preserved here, 39 bases in frame from base 1. The germline ends are 5 bases apart after V is trimmed by 1 base and J by 1 base. TCRbeta CDR3 regions were amplified from genomic DNA using the immunoSEQ Assay, a bias-controlled multiplex PCR. As for the authors' bioinformatics: The number of nucleated cells in each sample was estimated by amplification of reference gene primers within the assay. To quantify the absolute abundance of each unique TCRbeta CDR3 rearrangement, sequence reads were collapsed and filtered. Productive Simpson clonality was computed per sample as the square root of Simpson's diversity index over productive rearrangements. TCRdb carries this immuneACCESS record with in-frame sequences only. Its versions omit some clonotypes, under half of them owing to an unresolved V gene in the studies checked, with the rest unexplained. The V and J calls and clone size were taken over from that table, and D and trimming were inferred from the DNA. The sample data list about 260,000 clones, and about 91% of these were observed just once. The ten largest account for roughly 2.7% of the sample.

One collaborating source in Seattle enrolled patients during active infection and followed them longitudinally through the course of disease. Collaborating institutions collected whole blood in K2EDTA tubes following their own protocols. Collaborator samples were shipped for TCRbeta analysis as frozen whole blood, isolated PBMCs, or DNA extracted from either sample type. This receptor was obtained from a person between 18 and 35 years old with COVID-19, enrolled during active disease. Recombination linked TRBV5-8 to TRBJ1-1, with the D gene not confidently named. The sequencing sample was made of peripheral blood. The CDR3 in this case is CASSLIENTEAFF. The sequenced DNA: TGTGCCAGCAGCTTGATAGAGAACACTGAAGCTTTCTTT.